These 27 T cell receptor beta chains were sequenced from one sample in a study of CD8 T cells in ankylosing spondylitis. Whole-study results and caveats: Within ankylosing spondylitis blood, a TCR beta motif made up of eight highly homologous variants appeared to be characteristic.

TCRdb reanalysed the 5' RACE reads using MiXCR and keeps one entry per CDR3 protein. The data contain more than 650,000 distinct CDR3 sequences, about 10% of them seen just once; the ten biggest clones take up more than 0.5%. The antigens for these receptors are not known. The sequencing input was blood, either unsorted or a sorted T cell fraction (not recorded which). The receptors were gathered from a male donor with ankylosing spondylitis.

The DNA of the CDR3 is TGTGCCTGGAACCTACTCGGACCGACCTACGAGCAGTACTTC. Translated: CAWNLLGPTYEQYF. The J gene is TRBJ2-7, the V gene TRBV30, with D hard to call. The CDR3 extends over 14 amino acids. Looked up from germline, CDR1 is GTSNPN and CDR2 is SVGIG (reference sequence). Trimming left V 4 bases short and J 2 bases short, with 15 bases between.

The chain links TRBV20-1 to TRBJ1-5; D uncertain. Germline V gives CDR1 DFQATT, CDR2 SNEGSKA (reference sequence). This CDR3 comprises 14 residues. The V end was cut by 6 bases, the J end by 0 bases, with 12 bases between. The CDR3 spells CSALTPYSNQPQHF. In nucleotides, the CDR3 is TGCAGTGCCCTGACGCCGTATAGCAATCAGCCCCAGCATTTT.

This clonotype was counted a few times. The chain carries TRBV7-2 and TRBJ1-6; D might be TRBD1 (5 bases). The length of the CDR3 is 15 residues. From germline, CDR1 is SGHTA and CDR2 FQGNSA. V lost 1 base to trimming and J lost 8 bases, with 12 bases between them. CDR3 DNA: TGTGCCAGCAGCTTAGTGGGTGGGGGAGATTCACCCCTCCACTTT. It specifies CASSLVGGGDSPLHF.

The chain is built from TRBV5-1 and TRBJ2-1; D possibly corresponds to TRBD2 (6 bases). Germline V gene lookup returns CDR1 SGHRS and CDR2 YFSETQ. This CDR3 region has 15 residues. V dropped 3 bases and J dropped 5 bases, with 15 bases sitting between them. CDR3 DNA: TGCGCCAGCAGCTCATGGGACTCGCACGACAATGAGCAGTTCTTC. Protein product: CASSSWDSHDNEQFF.

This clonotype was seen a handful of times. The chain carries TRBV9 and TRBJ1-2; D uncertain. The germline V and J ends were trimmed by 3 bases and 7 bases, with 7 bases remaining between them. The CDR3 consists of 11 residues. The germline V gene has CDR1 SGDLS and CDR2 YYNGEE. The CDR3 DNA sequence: TGTGCCAGCAGCGGTGAAGGTGGCTACACCTTC. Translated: CASSGEGGYTF.

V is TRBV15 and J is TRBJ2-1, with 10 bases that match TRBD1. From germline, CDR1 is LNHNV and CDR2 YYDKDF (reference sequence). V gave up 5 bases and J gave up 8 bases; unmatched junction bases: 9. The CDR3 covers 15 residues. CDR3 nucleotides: TGTGCCACCAGCGCTCGACAGGGGGCGCGAGATGAGCAGTTCTTC. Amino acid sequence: CATSARQGARDEQFF. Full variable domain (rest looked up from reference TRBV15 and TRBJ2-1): DAMVIQNPRYQVTQFGKPVTLSCSQTLNHNVMYWYQQKSSQAPKLLFHYYDKDFNNEADTPDNFQSRRPNTSFCFLDIRSPGLGDTAMYLCATSARQGARDEQFFGPGTRLTVL.

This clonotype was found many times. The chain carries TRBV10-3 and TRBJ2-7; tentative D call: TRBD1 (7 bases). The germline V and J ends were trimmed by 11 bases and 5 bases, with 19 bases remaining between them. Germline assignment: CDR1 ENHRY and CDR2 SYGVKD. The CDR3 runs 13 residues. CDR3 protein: CAATRGVRDEQYF. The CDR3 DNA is TGTGCCGCAACCAGGGGGGTGAGGGACGAGCAGTACTTC.

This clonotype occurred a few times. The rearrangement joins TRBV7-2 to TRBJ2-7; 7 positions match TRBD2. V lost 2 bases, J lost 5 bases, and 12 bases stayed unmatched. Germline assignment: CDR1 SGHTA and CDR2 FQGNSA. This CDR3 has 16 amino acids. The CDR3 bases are TGTGCCAGCAGCTTAAGGGTGGGAGGGGCTTCTAACGAGCAGTACTTC. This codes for CASSLRVGGASNEQYF.

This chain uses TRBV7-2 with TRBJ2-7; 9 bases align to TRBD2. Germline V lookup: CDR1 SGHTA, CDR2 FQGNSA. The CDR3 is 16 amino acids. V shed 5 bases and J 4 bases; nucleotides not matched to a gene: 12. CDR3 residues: CASSPRASGVRYEQYF. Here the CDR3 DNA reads TGTGCCAGCAGCCCGCGGGCTAGCGGGGTAAGGTACGAGCAGTACTTC.

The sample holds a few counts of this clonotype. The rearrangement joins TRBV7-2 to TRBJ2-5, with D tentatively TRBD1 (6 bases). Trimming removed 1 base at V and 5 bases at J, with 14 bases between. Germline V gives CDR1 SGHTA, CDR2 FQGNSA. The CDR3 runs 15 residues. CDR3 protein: CASSLDPGVLETQYF. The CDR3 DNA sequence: TGTGCCAGCAGCTTAGATCCAGGGGTGCTGGAGACCCAGTACTTC.

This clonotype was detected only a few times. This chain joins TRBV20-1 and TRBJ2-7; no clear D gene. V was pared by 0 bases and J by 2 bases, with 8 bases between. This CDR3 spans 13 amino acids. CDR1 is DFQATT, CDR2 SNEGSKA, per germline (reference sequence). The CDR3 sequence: CSARDVRAYEQYF. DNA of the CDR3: TGCAGTGCTAGAGATGTCAGAGCCTACGAGCAGTACTTC.

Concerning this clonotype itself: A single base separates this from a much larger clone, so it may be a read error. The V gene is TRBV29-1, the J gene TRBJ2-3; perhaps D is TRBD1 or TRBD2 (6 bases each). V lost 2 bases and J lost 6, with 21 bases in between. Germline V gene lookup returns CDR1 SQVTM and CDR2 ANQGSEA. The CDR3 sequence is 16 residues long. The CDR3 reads CSVETRGAEGVDTQYF. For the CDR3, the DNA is TGCAGCGTTGAAACTCGGGGAGCGGAGGGGGTTGATACGCAGTATTTT.

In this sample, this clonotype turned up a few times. The CDR3 sequence is CASSLLLAGGQETQYF. The CDR3 DNA sequence: TGCGCCAGCAGCTTGCTACTAGCTGGAGGCCAAGAGACCCAGTACTTC. The chain links TRBV5-1 to TRBJ2-5; tentative D call: TRBD2 (6 bases). V lost 1 base and J 1 base, leaving 14 bases between the germline ends. Germline CDR1 SGHRS, CDR2 YFSETQ. The length of the CDR3 is 16 residues.

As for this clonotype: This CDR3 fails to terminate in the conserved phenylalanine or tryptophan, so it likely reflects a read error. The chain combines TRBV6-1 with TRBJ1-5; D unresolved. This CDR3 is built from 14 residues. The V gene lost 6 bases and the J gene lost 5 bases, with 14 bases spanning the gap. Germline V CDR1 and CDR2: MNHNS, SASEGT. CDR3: CASRRLNSDQPQHL. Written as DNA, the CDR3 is TGTGCCAGCAGGAGACTAAACTCGGATCAGCCCCAGCATCTT.

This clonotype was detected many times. The CDR3 DNA follows: TGCGCCAGCAGCTTGGGGGGGACGGTTCGGAGCTATGGCTACACCTTC. Its protein is CASSLGGTVRSYGYTF. The chain is built from TRBV5-1 and TRBJ1-2; a weak D match, TRBD1 (5 bases). Trimming cost V 0 bases and J 4 bases, with 16 bases left between them. This CDR3 is built from 16 residues. CDR1 is SGHRS, CDR2 YFSETQ, per germline. The full variable domain, completed using reference TRBV5-1 and TRBJ1-2, is KAGVTQTPRYLIKTRGQQVTLSCSPISGHRSVSWYQQTPGQGLQFLFEYFSETQRNKGNFPGRFSGRQFSNSRSEMNVSTLELGDSALYLCASSLGGTVRSYGYTFGSGTRLTVV.

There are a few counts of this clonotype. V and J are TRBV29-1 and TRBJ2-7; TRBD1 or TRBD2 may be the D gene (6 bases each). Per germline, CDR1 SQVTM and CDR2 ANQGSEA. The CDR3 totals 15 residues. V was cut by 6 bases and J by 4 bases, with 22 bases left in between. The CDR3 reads CSVGNPGAPRYEQYF. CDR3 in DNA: TGCAGCGTCGGAAACCCGGGGGCCCCCAGGTACGAGCAGTACTTC.

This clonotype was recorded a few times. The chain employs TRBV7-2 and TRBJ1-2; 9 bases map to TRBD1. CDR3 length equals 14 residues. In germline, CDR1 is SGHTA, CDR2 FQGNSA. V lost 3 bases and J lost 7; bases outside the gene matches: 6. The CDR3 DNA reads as TGTGCCAGCAGCTTGGGGACAGGGAATGGTGGCTACACCTTC. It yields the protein CASSLGTGNGGYTF.

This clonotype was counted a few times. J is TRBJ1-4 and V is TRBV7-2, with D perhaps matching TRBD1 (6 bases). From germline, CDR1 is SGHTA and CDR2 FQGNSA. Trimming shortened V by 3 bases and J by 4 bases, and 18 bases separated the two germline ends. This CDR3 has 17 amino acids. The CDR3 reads CASSFPLQGAVNEKLFF. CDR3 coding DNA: TGTGCCAGCAGCTTCCCGTTACAGGGCGCGGTTAATGAAAAACTGTTTTTT.

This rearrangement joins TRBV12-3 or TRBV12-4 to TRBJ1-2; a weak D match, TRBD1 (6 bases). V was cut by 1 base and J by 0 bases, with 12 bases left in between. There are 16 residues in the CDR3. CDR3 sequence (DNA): TGTGCCAGCAGTTTAGTGCAGGGGCCAGCTAACTATGGCTACACCTTC. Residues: CASSLVQGPANYGYTF.

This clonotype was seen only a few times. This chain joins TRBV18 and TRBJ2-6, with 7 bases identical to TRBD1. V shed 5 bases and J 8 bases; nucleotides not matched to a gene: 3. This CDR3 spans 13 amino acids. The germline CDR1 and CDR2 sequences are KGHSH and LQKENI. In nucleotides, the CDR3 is TGTGCCAGCTCAGTGACAGGGCCCAACGTCCTGACTTTC. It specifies CASSVTGPNVLTF.

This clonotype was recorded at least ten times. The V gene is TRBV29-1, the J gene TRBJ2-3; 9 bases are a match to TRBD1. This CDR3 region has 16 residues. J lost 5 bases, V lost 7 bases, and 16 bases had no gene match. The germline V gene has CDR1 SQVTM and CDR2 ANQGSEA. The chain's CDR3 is CSALKARDREGDTQYF. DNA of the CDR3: TGCAGCGCACTGAAGGCCCGGGACAGGGAGGGAGATACGCAGTATTTT.

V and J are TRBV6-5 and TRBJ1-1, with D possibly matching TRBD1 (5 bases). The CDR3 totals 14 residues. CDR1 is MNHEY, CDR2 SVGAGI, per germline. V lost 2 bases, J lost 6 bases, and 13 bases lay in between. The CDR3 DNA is TGTGCCAGCAGTTACAGGGACGGTAGGGCTGAAGCTTTCTTT. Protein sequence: CASSYRDGRAEAFF.

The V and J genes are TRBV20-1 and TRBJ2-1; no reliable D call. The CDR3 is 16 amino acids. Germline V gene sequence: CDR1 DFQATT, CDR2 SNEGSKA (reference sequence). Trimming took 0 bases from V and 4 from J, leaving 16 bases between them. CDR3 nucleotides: TGCAGTGCTAGAGATAGGTTGGCTAGAGGATACAATGAGCAGTTCTTC. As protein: CSARDRLARGYNEQFF.

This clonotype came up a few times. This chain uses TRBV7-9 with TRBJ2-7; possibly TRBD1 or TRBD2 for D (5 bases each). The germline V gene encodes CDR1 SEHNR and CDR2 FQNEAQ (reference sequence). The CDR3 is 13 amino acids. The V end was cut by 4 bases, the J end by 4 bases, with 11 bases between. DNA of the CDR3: TGTGCCAGCAGCTCGCTTGGGGGTTACGAGCAGTACTTC. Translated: CASSSLGGYEQYF.

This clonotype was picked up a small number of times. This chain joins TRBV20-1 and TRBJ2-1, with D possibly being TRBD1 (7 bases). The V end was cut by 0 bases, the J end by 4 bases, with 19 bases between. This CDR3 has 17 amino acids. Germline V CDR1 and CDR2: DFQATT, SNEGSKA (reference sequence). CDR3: CSARDPLRRGRYNEQFF. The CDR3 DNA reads TGCAGTGCTAGAGATCCCCTCCGGAGGGGGCGATACAATGAGCAGTTCTTC.

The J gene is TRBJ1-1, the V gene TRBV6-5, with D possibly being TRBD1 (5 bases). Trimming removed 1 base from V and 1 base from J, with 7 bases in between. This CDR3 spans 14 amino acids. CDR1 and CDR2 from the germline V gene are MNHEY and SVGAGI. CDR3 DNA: TGTGCCAGCAGTTACTTGGGGGAGAACACTGAAGCTTTCTTT. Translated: CASSYLGENTEAFF.

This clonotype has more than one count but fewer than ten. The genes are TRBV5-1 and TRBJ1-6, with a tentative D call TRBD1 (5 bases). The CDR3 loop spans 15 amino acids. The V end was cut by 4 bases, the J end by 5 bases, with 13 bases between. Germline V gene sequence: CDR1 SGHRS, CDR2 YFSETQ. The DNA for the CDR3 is TGCGCCAGCAGCCTGGACCGAGGGGATAATTCACCCCTCCACTTT. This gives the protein CASSLDRGDNSPLHF.